This passage covers 13 T cell receptor beta chains from one sample sequenced in a study of blood T cells in healthy people across ages. Together with a sample-barcoded 5' primer, a J-beta primer mix was included in a second PCR lasting roughly 6 to 12 cycles. TCRdb reanalysed the 5' RACE reads using MiXCR and keeps one entry per CDR3 protein. The sample carries 650,000 to 1,000,000 distinct CDR3 sequences, roughly 35% recorded once. The sequencing input was blood. These receptors were taken from a man aged 18 to 30 in good health.

This chain joins TRBV20-1 and TRBJ2-2; a possible D gene is TRBD2 (6 bases). The CDR3 contains 16 residues. Trimming shortened V by 6 bases and J by 2 bases, and 19 bases separated the two germline ends. Germline CDR1 is DFQATT and CDR2 is SNEGSKA (reference sequence). The CDR3 DNA sequence: TGCAGTGCCGAACGAAACCGGGACTCAAACACCGGGGAGCTGTTTTTT. It translates to CSAERNRDSNTGELFF.

This clonotype was observed once. An end of the junction does not agree with germline; a read error may underlie this. This sequence joins TRBV7-9 and TRBJ2-5, with 9 bases identical to TRBD2. Germline CDR1 reads SEHNR; CDR2 reads FQNEAQ (reference sequence). The length of the CDR3 is 16 residues. CDR3 loop: CASSLLTSGYQETQNF. The CDR3, as DNA: TGTGCCAGCAGCCTGTTGACTAGCGGTTACCAAGAGACCCAGAACTTC.

The sample holds a few counts of this clonotype. This chain joins TRBV7-9 and TRBJ2-1, with 7 bases that match TRBD2. V was clipped by 5 bases and J by 1 base; unmatched bases: 5. CDR1 and CDR2 from the germline V gene are SEHNR and FQNEAQ (reference sequence). This CDR3 comprises 15 residues. CDR3 bases: TGTGCCAGCAGCCAACTAGCGTTTTCCTACAATGAGCAGTTCTTC. This gives the protein CASSQLAFSYNEQFF.

In this sample, this clonotype turned up a few times. This sequence joins TRBV25-1 and TRBJ2-7; the match to TRBD1 covers 7 bases. V dropped 10 bases and J dropped 2; count of bases not matched to a gene: 8. The CDR3 spans 13 residues. CDR1 and CDR2 from the germline V gene are MGHDK and SYGVNS. The CDR3 sequence: CATNRGEAYEQYF. The CDR3 DNA reads TGTGCCACCAACAGGGGAGAAGCCTACGAGCAGTACTTC.

The rearrangement uses TRBV29-1 and TRBJ2-1, with unresolved D. This CDR3 is built from 11 residues. V lost 7 bases and J 8 bases, leaving 12 bases between the germline ends. Germline CDR1 SQVTM, CDR2 ANQGSEA. The CDR3 DNA is TGCAGCGCCCACCCTGGCGATGAGCAGTTCTTC. It codes for CSAHPGDEQFF.

This clonotype occurred many times. This chain links TRBV4-3 with TRBJ1-1; no reliable D call. The CDR3 sequence is 13 residues long. Trimming took off 6 bases at V and 1 base at J, with 9 bases between the two ends. Germline CDR1 is LGHNA and CDR2 is YSLEER. The CDR3, as DNA: TGCGCCAGCAGTCCCTTTAGGAACACTGAAGCTTTCTTT. The encoded protein is CASSPFRNTEAFF.

The gene calls are TRBV20-1 and TRBJ1-5, with TRBD1 identical over 8 bases. Germline V lookup: CDR1 DFQATT, CDR2 SNEGSKA (reference sequence). Germline trimming cut 5 bases from V and 2 bases from J; bases unmatched to any gene: 5. CDR3 length: 14 residues. CDR3 sequence: CSAAPGQGNQPQHF. CDR3 bases: TGCAGTGCTGCCCCGGGACAGGGCAATCAGCCCCAGCATTTT.

This clonotype was observed a few times. This chain connects TRBV3-1 to TRBJ1-2; the match to TRBD1 covers 7 bases. Germline CDR1 is LGHDT and CDR2 is YNNKEL (reference sequence). V shed 2 bases, J shed 6 bases, and the junction held 12 bases outside the gene matches. CDR3 size: 16 residues. The CDR3 DNA reads as TGTGCCAGCAGCCAAAATTTTGACAGGGTGGTACATGGCTACACCTTC. Its protein product is CASSQNFDRVVHGYTF.

J is TRBJ2-7 and V is TRBV7-9, with a weak D call TRBD1 (6 bases). The CDR3 is 13 amino acids. Trimming stripped 4 bases from V and 3 bases from J, with 10 bases between. Germline assignment: CDR1 SEHNR and CDR2 FQNEAQ (reference sequence). The CDR3 nucleotides are TGTGCCAGCAGCTCGGCAGGGGTCTACGAGCAGTACTTC. Translating it yields CASSSAGVYEQYF.

Only a few counts were recorded for this clonotype. The chain has TRBV7-9 and TRBJ1-1; D call uncertain. V was cut by 4 bases and J by 3 bases, with 15 bases left in between. The CDR3 totals 15 residues. Per the germline V gene, CDR1 is SEHNR and CDR2 is FQNEAQ (reference sequence). The CDR3 nucleotides read TGTGCCAGCAGCTCCTTTCGGAATGCGGACACTGAAGCTTTCTTT. Encoded protein: CASSSFRNADTEAFF.

This clonotype has a handful of counts. The CDR3 nucleotides are TGCGCCAGCAGCCAAGATCCTAGCGGGGCTCCCTACGAGCAGTACTTC. As protein: CASSQDPSGAPYEQYF. The V and J genes are TRBV4-1 and TRBJ2-7; 9 nucleotides line up with TRBD2. Germline CDR1 and CDR2: MGHRA and YSYEKL. V gave up 0 bases and J gave up 2 bases; unmatched junction bases: 5. The CDR3 loop spans 16 amino acids.

In the case of this clonotype: This may come from a read error, since a much larger clone is one base off. The chain carries TRBV4-3 and TRBJ2-7; D uncertain. This CDR3 is built from 14 residues. Germline CDR1 is LGHNA and CDR2 is YSLEER. The CDR3 coding sequence is TGCACCAGCAGCCAAAACGTCGGAGCCTACGAGCAGTACTTC. Its protein is CTSSQNVGAYEQYF.

This clonotype was picked up many times. This chain links TRBV6-6 with TRBJ2-3, with 10 nucleotides matching TRBD1. Germline-derived CDR1 and CDR2 are MNHNY and SVGAGI (reference sequence). The J segment lost 3 bases and the V segment lost 5 bases, leaving 2 bases of the junction unmatched. The CDR3 extends over 14 amino acids. The CDR3 reads CASSPDRGTDTQYF. In nucleotides, the CDR3 is TGTGCCAGCAGTCCGGACAGGGGGACAGATACGCAGTATTTT.